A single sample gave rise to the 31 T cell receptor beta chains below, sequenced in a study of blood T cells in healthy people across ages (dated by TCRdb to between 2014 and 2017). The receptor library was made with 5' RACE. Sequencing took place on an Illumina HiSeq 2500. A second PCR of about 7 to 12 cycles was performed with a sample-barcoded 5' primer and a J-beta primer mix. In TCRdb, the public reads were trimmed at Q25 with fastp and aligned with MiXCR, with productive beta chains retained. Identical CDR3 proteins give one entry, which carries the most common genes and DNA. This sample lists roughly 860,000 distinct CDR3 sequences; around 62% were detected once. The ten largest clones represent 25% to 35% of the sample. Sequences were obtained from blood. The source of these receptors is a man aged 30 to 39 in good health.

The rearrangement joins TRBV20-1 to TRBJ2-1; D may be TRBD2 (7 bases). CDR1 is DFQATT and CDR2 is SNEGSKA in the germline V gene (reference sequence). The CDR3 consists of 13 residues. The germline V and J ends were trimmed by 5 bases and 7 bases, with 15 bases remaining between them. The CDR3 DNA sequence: TGCAGTGCTGGGGGGGCAGGGCGGAATGAGCAGTTCTTC. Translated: CSAGGAGRNEQFF.

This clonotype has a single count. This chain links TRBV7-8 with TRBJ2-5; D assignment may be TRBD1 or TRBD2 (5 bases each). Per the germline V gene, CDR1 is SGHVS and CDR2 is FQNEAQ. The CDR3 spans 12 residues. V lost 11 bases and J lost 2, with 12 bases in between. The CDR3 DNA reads TGTGCCGGGGGACGGATTCAAGAGACCCAGTACTTC. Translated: CAGGRIQETQYF. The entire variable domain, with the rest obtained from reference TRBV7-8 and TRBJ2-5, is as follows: GAGVSQSPRYKVAKRGQDVALRCDPISGHVSLFWYQQALGQGPEFLTYFQNEAQLDKSGLPSDRFFAERPEGSVSTLKIQRTQQEDSAVYLCAGGRIQETQYFGPGTRLLVL.

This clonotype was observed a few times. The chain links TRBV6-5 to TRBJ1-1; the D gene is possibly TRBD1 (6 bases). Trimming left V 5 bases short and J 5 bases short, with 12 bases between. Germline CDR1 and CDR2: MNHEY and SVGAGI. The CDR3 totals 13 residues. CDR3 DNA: TGTGCCAGCAGTGCGGCAGGGGAAACTGAAGCTTTCTTT. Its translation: CASSAAGETEAFF.

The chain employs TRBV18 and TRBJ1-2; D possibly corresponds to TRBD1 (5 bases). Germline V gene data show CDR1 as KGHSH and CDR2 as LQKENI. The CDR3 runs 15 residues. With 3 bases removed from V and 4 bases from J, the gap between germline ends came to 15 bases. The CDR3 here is CASSPEAGIGYGYTF. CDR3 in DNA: TGTGCCAGCTCACCGGAGGCAGGGATAGGCTATGGCTACACCTTC.

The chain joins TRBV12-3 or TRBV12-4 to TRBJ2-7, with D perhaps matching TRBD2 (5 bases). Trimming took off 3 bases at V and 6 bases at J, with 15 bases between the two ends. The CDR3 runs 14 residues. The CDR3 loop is CASSFMTPRGEQYF. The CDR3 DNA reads TGTGCCAGCAGTTTCATGACCCCTCGGGGCGAGCAGTACTTC.

CDR3 nucleotide sequence: TGTGCCAGCAGTTTCCGCGCCGGGCGACTAGCGTTTTTCTACGAGCAGTACTTC. It encodes CASSFRAGRLAFFYEQYF. V gene TRBV27 combines with J gene TRBJ2-4; 8 bases fit TRBD2. TRBJ2-7 matches the DNA end more closely, so the J call is doubtful. There are 18 residues in the CDR3. Germline-derived CDR1 and CDR2 are MNHEY and SMNVEV (reference sequence).

DNA for the CDR3: TGTGCCATCGGCGAACAGTCAGGGCTGAACAATCAGCCCCAGCATTTT. Encoded protein: CAIGEQSGLNNQPQHF. The V gene is TRBV10-3, the J gene TRBJ1-5; TRBD1 might be the D (5 bases). V was clipped by 8 bases and J by 3 bases, with 20 bases between them. Germline lookup yields CDR1 ENHRY and CDR2 SYGVKD. There are 16 residues in the CDR3.

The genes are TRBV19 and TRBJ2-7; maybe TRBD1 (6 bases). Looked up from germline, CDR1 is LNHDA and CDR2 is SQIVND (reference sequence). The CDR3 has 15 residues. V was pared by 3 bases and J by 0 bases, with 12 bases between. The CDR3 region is CASSMTGRSSYEQYF. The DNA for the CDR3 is TGTGCCAGTAGTATGACAGGTAGGAGCTCCTACGAGCAGTACTTC. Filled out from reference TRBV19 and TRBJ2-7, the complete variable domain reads DGGITQSPKYLFRKEGQNVTLSCEQNLNHDAMYWYRQDPGQGLRLIYYSQIVNDFQKGDIAEGYSVSREKKESFPLTVTSAQKNPTAFYLCASSMTGRSSYEQYFGPGTRLTVT.

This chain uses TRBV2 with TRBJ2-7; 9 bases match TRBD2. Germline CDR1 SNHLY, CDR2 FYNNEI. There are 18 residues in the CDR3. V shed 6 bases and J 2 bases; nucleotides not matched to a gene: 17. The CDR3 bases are TGTGCCAGCAGCCCATCGGGAGTAGCGGGGGAGTTTCCCTACGAGCAGTACTTC. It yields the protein CASSPSGVAGEFPYEQYF.

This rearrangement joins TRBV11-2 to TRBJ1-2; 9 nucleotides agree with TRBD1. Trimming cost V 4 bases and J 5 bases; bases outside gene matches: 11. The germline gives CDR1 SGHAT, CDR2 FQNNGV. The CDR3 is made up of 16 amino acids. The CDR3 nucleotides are TGTGCCAGCAGCTCGAGGGACAGGGCGCGGGGGTATGGCTACACCTTC. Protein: CASSSRDRARGYGYTF. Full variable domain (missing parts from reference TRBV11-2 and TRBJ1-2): EAGVAQSPRYKIIEKRQSVAFWCNPISGHATLYWYQQILGQGPKLLIQFQNNGVVDDSQLPKDRFSAERLKGVDSTLKIQPAKLEDSAVYLCASSSRDRARGYGYTFGSGTRLTVV.

For the CDR3, the DNA is TGTGCCAGCAGCTTATCGCTCCGTCTTGCAACTAATGAAAAACTGTTTTTT. It is translated as CASSLSLRLATNEKLFF. The chain uses TRBV7-9 and TRBJ1-4; no clear D gene. V was clipped by 2 bases and J by 0 bases, with 13 bases between them. The CDR3 is 17 residues long. The germline V gene has CDR1 SEHNR and CDR2 FQNEAQ (reference sequence).

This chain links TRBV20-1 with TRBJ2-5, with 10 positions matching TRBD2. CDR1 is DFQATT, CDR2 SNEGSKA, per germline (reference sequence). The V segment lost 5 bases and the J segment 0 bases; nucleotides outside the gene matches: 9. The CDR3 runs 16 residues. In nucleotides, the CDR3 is TGCAGTGCTCGACAGCTAGCGGGGGCCTACCAAGAGACCCAGTACTTC. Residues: CSARQLAGAYQETQYF.

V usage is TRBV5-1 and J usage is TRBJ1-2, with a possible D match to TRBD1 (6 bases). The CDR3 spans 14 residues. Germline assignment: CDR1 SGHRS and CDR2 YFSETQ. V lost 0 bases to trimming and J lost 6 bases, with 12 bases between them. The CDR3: CASSLGGALDGYTF. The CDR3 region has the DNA TGCGCCAGCAGCTTGGGGGGGGCCCTGGATGGCTACACCTTC.

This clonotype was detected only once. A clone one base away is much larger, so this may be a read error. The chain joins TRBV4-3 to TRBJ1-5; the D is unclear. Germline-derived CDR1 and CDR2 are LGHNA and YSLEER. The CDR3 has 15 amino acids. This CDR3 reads CASSQDGKGYQPRHF. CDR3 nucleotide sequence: TGCGCCAGCAGCCAAGATGGGAAAGGTTATCAGCCCCGGCATTTT.

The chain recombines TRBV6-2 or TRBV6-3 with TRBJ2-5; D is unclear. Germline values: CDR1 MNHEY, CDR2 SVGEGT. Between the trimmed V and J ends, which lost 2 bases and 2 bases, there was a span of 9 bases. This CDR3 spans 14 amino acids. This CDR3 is CASSYGRTQETQYF. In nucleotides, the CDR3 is TGTGCCAGCAGTTACGGCCGGACGCAAGAGACCCAGTACTTC.

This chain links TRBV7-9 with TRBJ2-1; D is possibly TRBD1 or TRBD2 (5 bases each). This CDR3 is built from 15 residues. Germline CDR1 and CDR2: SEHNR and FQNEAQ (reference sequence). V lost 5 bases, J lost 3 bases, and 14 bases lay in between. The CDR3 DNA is TGTGCCAGCAGCCCCGGGACGAAGGTCTACAATGAGCAGTTCTTC. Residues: CASSPGTKVYNEQFF. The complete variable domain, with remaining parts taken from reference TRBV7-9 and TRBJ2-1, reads DTGVSQNPRHKITKRGQNVTFRCDPISEHNRLYWYRQTLGQGPEFLTYFQNEAQLEKSRLLSDRFSAERPKGSFSTLEIQRTEQGDSAMYLCASSPGTKVYNEQFFGPGTRLTVL.

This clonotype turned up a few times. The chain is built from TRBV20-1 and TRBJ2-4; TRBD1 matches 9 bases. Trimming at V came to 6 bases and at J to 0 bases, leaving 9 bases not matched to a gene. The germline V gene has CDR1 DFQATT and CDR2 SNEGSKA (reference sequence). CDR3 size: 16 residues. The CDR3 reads CSAVSGTGIAKNIQYF. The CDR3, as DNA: TGCAGTGCCGTTTCCGGGACAGGGATAGCCAAAAACATTCAGTACTTC.

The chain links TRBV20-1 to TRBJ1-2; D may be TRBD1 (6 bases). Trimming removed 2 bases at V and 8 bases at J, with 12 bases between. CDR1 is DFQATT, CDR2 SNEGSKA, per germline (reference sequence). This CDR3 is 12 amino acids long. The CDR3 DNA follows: TGCAGTGCTAGAAAGGGGGGGTTGGGCTACACCTTC. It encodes CSARKGGLGYTF.

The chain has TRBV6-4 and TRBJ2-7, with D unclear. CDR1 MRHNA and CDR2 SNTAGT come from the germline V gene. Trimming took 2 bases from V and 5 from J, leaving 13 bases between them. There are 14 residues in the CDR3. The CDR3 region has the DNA TGTGCCAGCAGTGACGGGATTAGTTGGAACGAGCAGTACTTC. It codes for CASSDGISWNEQYF.

CDR3 residues: CASGLGSGTDTQYF. The CDR3 coding sequence is TGTGCCAGTGGTCTAGGGAGCGGTACAGATACGCAGTATTTT. The J gene is TRBJ2-3, the V gene TRBV9; tentative D call: TRBD2 (5 bases). Germline V gives CDR1 SGDLS, CDR2 YYNGEE. The CDR3 extends over 14 amino acids. Trimming took 8 bases from V and 3 from J, leaving 16 bases between them.

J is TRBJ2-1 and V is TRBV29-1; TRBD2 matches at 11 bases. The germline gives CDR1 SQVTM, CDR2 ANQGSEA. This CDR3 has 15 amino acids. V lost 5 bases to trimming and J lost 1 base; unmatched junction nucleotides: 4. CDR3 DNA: TGCAGCGTTATAGCGGGGGGGCTATCCTACAATGAGCAGTTCTTC. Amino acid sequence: CSVIAGGLSYNEQFF.

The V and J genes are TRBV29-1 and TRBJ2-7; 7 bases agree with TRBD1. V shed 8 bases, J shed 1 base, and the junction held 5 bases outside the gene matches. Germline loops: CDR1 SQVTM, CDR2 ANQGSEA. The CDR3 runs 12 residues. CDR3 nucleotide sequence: TGCAGCACTCGGGACAGTTCCTACGAGCAGTACTTC. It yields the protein CSTRDSSYEQYF.

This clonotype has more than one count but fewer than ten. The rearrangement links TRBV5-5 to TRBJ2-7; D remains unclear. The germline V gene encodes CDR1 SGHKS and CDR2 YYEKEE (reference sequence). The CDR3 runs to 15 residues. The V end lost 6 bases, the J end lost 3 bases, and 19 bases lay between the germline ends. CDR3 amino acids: CASNLEVSFGYEQYF. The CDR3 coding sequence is TGTGCCAGCAACCTCGAAGTTTCGTTTGGCTACGAGCAGTACTTC.

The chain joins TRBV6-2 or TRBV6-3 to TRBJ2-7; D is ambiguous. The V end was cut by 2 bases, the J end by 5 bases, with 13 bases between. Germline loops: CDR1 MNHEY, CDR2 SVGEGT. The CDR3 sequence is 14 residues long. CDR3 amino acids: CASSYPGPVNEQYF. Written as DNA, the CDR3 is TGTGCCAGCAGTTACCCGGGTCCTGTAAACGAGCAGTACTTC.

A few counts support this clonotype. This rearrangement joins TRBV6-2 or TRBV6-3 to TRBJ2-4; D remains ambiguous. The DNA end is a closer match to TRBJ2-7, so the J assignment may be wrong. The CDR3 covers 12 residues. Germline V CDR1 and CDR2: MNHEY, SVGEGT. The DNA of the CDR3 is TGTGCCAGCAACGGCGGAATCTACGAGCAGTACTTC. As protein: CASNGGIYEQYF.

The CDR3: CASSFPGNAQPQHF. CDR3 bases: TGTGCCAGCAGTTTTCCCGGGAACGCTCAGCCCCAGCATTTT. J is TRBJ1-5 and V is TRBV2; D ambiguous. V dropped 5 bases and J dropped 6 bases, with 14 bases sitting between them. From germline, CDR1 is SNHLY and CDR2 FYNNEI. The CDR3 has 14 amino acids.

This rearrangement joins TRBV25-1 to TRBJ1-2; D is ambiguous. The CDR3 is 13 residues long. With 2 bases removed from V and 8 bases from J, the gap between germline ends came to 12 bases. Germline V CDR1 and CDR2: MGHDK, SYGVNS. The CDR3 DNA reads TGTGCCAGCAGTGAAAACAAGGTTGAGGGCTACACCTTC. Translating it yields CASSENKVEGYTF.

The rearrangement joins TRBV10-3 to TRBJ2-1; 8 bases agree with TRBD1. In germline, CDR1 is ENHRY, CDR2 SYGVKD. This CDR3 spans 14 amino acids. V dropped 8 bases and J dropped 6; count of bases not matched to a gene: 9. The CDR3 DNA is TGTGCCATCTCCAGGACAGGGAACCCCAATGAGCAGTTCTTC. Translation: CAISRTGNPNEQFF.

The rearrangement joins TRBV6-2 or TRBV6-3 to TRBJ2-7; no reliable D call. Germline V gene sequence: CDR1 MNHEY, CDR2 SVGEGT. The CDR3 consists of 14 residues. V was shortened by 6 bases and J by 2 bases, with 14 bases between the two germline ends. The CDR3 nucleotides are TGTGCCAGCAGGGCCGTGAAAGGAACCTACGAGCAGTACTTC. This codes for CASRAVKGTYEQYF.

This CDR3 is CASSLDRRSYNEQFF. In DNA form, the CDR3 reads TGTGCCAGCAGTTTGGACAGGAGAAGTTACAATGAGCAGTTCTTC. The rearrangement links TRBV12-3 or TRBV12-4 to TRBJ2-1, with 7 nucleotides matching TRBD1. Trimming at V came to 3 bases and at J to 4 bases, leaving 6 bases not matched to a gene. The CDR3 has 15 amino acids.

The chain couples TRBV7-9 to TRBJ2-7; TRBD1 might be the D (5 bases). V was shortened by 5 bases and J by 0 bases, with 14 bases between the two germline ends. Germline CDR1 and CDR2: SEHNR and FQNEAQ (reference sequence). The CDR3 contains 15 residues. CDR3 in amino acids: CASSPDSPPSYEQYF. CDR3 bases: TGTGCCAGCAGCCCCGACAGCCCCCCCTCCTACGAGCAGTACTTC.